The TCR beta chain under discussion was sequenced for a study of blood T cell repertoires in COVID-19 (dated by TCRdb to about 2020). Context from the whole study: Samples from collaborators originated in the United States, Italy and Spain and spanned both the acute and convalescent phases of COVID-19. A de-identified subject ID, COVID-19 status, age in years and sex were almost always included in the sample metadata. Deeply sampled blood TCRbeta repertoires from subjects exposed to, actively infected with, or recovered from COVID-19 were included in the dataset. The repertoires were released in a freely available public database intended as a resource for research on the immune response to SARS-CoV-2. HLA class I and class II types, where available, came from metadata supplied by the sample provider rather than from assay-based typing. Samples came from the ongoing ImmuneRACE study (first 160 participants) plus 1,254 subjects from 6 global collaborators. The prospective study material was composed of cDNA or gDNA derived from T cells, B-cell-depleted T cells, or PBMCs.

V and J are trimmed by 4 bases and 7 bases, and the gene matches miss 6 bases of the junction. Its CDR3 holds 14 amino acids, cysteine through phenylalanine. Only the CDR3 region is kept as DNA, spanning 42 bases read in frame from base 1. The germline V gene supplies CDR1 SGHTS and CDR2 YDEGEE. This clone showed up just a few times. Its antigen specificity is not known. No qualities accompany the bases; no much larger clone lies one base away. TCRbeta CDR3 regions were amplified from genomic DNA by means of the immunoSEQ Assay, a bias-controlled multiplex PCR. The authors processed their data as follows. The number of nucleated cells in each sample was estimated from the amplification of reference gene primers within the assay. To quantify the absolute abundance of each unique TCRbeta CDR3 rearrangement, sequence reads were collapsed and filtered. For each sample, productive Simpson clonality was calculated as the square root of Simpson's diversity index over productive rearrangements. The table comes from immuneACCESS by way of TCRdb, which keeps in-frame sequences with V and J called. Part of the clones is missing from these tables; in studies checked, under half for an unresolved V gene and the rest for unknown reasons. V and J calls and clone size are as listed in that table; D and trimming were resolved from the DNA. For this sample the table gives about 120,000 clones, of which 80% to 90% were detected only once. Jointly, the top ten make up 0.88% of the sample.

Collaborating institutions collected whole blood in K2EDTA tubes following their own protocols. For TCRbeta analysis, collaborators shipped samples in one of three forms: frozen whole blood, isolated PBMCs, or DNA extracted from either of those sample types. The full study reports these points: The amount of clinical and demographic metadata varied by source and participant and was provided uncurated.

The chain joins TRBV5-8 to TRBJ1-4; TRBD1 matches 8 bases in the middle. Input material: peripheral blood. This clonotype originated in a woman aged 45-65 years with active or convalescent COVID-19. The sequence in DNA is TGTGCCAGCAGCCCAGGGGGCAGAGGTGAAAAACTGTTTTTT. Its product reads: CASSPGGRGEKLFF. Joined to the reference TRBV5-8 and TRBJ1-4 proteins, this CDR3 gives the full variable domain: EAGVTQSPTHLIKTRGQQATLRCSPISGHTSVYWYQQALGLGLQFLLWYDEGEERNRGNFPPRFSGRQFPNYSSELNVNALELEDSALYLCASSPGGRGEKLFFGSGTQLSVL.